Presented here are 23 T cell receptor beta chains from one specimen sequenced in a study of molecular identifiers for immune sequencing clone quantification. TCRdb reprocessed the PCR reads with MiXCR, giving one entry per CDR3 protein. The repertoire holds about 640,000 distinct CDR3 sequences, with about 20% as singletons. The sequencing input was naive CD8+ T cells from blood, with Jurkat cell RNA spiked in. Noted subset: FACS-sorted CD8+CD4-CCR7+CD45RA+ naive T cells. These receptors originate from a human donor in good health. Some libraries in this study had Jurkat cell RNA spiked in.

This clonotype was detected ten times or more. The V and J genes are TRBV27 and TRBJ2-3, with D unresolved. Germline V lookup: CDR1 MNHEY, CDR2 SMNVEV (reference sequence). V gave up 6 bases and J gave up 2 bases, with 9 bases separating them. This CDR3 is 13 amino acids long. CDR3 DNA sequence: TGTGCCAGCAGGTACAGATACACAGATACGCAGTATTTT. Its translation is CASRYRYTDTQYF.

This clonotype has ten or more counts. V and J are TRBV27 and TRBJ2-7, with TRBD1 identical over 7 bases. V lost 5 bases and J lost 1; bases outside the gene matches: 8. This CDR3 has 15 residues. Germline CDR1 MNHEY, CDR2 SMNVEV (reference sequence). In DNA, the CDR3 is TGTGCCAGCAGTCTCGGGACAGATCCGTCCTACGAGCAGTACTTC. Its translation: CASSLGTDPSYEQYF.

The chain employs TRBV27 and TRBJ2-7; D is possibly TRBD1 (5 bases). This CDR3 has 14 residues. With 6 bases removed from V and 5 bases from J, the gap between germline ends came to 17 bases. Germline V gene sequence: CDR1 MNHEY, CDR2 SMNVEV (reference sequence). CDR3 region: CASSLLTGFHEQYF. The CDR3 DNA follows: TGTGCCAGCAGCCTACTAACAGGATTCCACGAGCAGTACTTC.

This clonotype was observed a few times. The chain has TRBV30 and TRBJ2-5; 11 bases line up with TRBD2. The germline CDR1 and CDR2 sequences are GTSNPN and SVGIG (reference sequence). The V segment lost 1 base and the J segment 2 bases; nucleotides outside the gene matches: 12. CDR3 length: 18 residues. CDR3 region: CAWSAFLAGGPEQETQYF. The CDR3 DNA sequence: TGTGCCTGGAGTGCTTTCCTAGCGGGGGGCCCGGAGCAAGAGACCCAGTACTTC.

This clonotype was counted a few times. The chain links TRBV30 to TRBJ2-3, with D perhaps matching TRBD1 or TRBD2 (5 bases each). This CDR3 has 15 amino acids. Between the trimmed V and J ends, which lost 5 bases and 0 bases, there was a span of 15 bases. The germline gives CDR1 GTSNPN, CDR2 SVGIG (reference sequence). The CDR3 reads CAWAVGGASTDTQYF. The CDR3 DNA reads TGTGCCTGGGCAGTTGGGGGAGCTAGCACAGATACGCAGTATTTT. Full variable domain (remainder filled in from reference TRBV30 and TRBJ2-3): SQTIHQWPATLVQPVGSPLSLECTVEGTSNPNLYWYRQAAGRGLQLLFYSVGIGQISSEVPQNLSASRPQDRQFILSSKKLLLSDSGFYLCAWAVGGASTDTQYFGPGTRLTVL.

This clonotype was counted ten times or more. The rearrangement joins TRBV4-3 to TRBJ2-7; 8 bases agree with TRBD2. CDR1 LGHNA and CDR2 YSLEER come from the germline V gene. J gave up 0 bases and V 0 bases, and 4 bases lay outside the gene matches. This CDR3 has 16 amino acids. The CDR3 DNA follows: TGCGCCAGCAGCCAAGATACTAGCGGATACTCCTACGAGCAGTACTTC. It yields the protein CASSQDTSGYSYEQYF.

V usage is TRBV29-1 and J usage is TRBJ1-2; tentative D call: TRBD1 (6 bases). This CDR3 is built from 13 residues. CDR1 and CDR2 from the germline V gene are SQVTM and ANQGSEA. Here the CDR3 reads CGAKGGFDYGYTF. CDR3 coding DNA: TGCGGTGCTAAAGGGGGATTCGACTATGGCTACACCTTC.

There are many counts of this clonotype. The genes are TRBV13 and TRBJ1-1, with D tentatively TRBD1 (6 bases). V dropped 5 bases and J dropped 1 base, with 14 bases sitting between them. The CDR3 has 15 residues. Germline assignment: CDR1 PRHDT and CDR2 FYEKMQ (reference sequence). The CDR3 DNA reads TGTGCCAGCAGCCCCGCGCCGACAGGGAACACTGAAGCTTTCTTT. Encoded protein: CASSPAPTGNTEAFF.

Ten or more counts support this clonotype. The V call is TRBV6-5, the J call TRBJ2-7; D perhaps matches TRBD1 (5 bases). V was trimmed by 2 bases and J by 5 bases, leaving 13 bases between them. The CDR3 contains 14 residues. The germline V gene encodes CDR1 MNHEY and CDR2 SVGAGI. This CDR3 reads CASSYRTIGDEQYF. The CDR3 nucleotides are TGTGCCAGCAGTTACCGGACAATCGGCGACGAGCAGTACTTC.

Note on this clonotype: A much larger clone sits a single nucleotide away, making a read error possible. The missing conserved phenylalanine or tryptophan at the end of this CDR3 makes a read error likely. The CDR3 loop is CASSVGGVGNQPQHL. The CDR3 region has the DNA TGTGCCAGCAGCGTAGGTGGTGTTGGCAATCAGCCCCAGCATCTT. This sequence joins TRBV9 and TRBJ1-5; D unresolved. Looked up from germline, CDR1 is SGDLS and CDR2 is YYNGEE. This CDR3 contains 15 residues. V was trimmed by 0 bases and J by 2 bases, leaving 9 bases between them.

Ten or more counts support this clonotype. V is TRBV19 and J is TRBJ2-2; unclear D gene. The CDR3 length is 13 residues. Germline V gene sequence: CDR1 LNHDA, CDR2 SQIVND (reference sequence). Trimming left V 11 bases short and J 4 bases short, with 14 bases between. The CDR3, as DNA: TGTGCCTCCTGGGTACTGGGCACCGGGGAGCTGTTTTTT. This gives the protein CASWVLGTGELFF.

As for this clonotype: Since a much larger clone is just one base distant, this may be a read error. The chain combines TRBV4-1 with TRBJ2-1; D could derive from TRBD1 or TRBD2 (5 bases each). Germline assignment: CDR1 MGHRA and CDR2 YSYEKL. This CDR3 comprises 19 residues. Here the CDR3 DNA reads TGCGCCAGCAGCCAAGGACTGAGCCCGGGGCTCAGCTCCCACAATGAGCAGTTCTTC. Translation: CASSQGLSPGLSSHNEQFF.

The CDR3 nucleotides are TGTGCCAGCAGTTGGGACAGTAGCAGAGGTCAGCCCCAGCATTTT. Protein product: CASSWDSSRGQPQHF. V and J are TRBV12-3 or TRBV12-4 and TRBJ1-5; TRBD1 matches at 7 bases. The CDR3 is 15 amino acids. V trimming: 4 bases; J trimming: 6 bases; junction bases outside the gene matches: 9.

Ten or more counts support this clonotype. This chain links TRBV29-1 with TRBJ1-1; 7 bases map to TRBD1. CDR3 size: 11 residues. Germline CDR1 SQVTM, CDR2 ANQGSEA. After removal of 4 bases from V and 11 bases from J, the junction contained 7 bases not matched to a gene. The CDR3 loop is CSVASGGDAFF. The DNA of the CDR3 is TGCAGCGTTGCTTCAGGGGGTGACGCTTTCTTT.

There are many counts of this clonotype. The gene calls are TRBV7-9 and TRBJ2-3; 11 bases fit TRBD1. Germline trimming cut 8 bases from V and 6 bases from J; bases unmatched to any gene: 7. In germline, CDR1 is SEHNR, CDR2 FQNEAQ (reference sequence). The CDR3 is 14 amino acids. DNA for the CDR3: TGTGCCAGCCGCCTGGGACAGGGGGTGGATACGCAGTATTTT. It specifies CASRLGQGVDTQYF.

This clonotype was detected many times. The chain couples TRBV7-3 to TRBJ2-7; a possible D gene is TRBD2 (5 bases). V was pared by 2 bases and J by 7 bases, with 18 bases between. Germline lookup yields CDR1 SGHTA and CDR2 FQGTGA. The length of the CDR3 is 15 residues. The CDR3 nucleotides are TGTGCCAGCAGCTTAGAGGGCTTACTCAACGGGGAGCAGTACTTC. Encoded protein: CASSLEGLLNGEQYF.

Regarding this clonotype: One junction end disagrees with the germline gene, perhaps due to a read error. The chain employs TRBV7-9 and TRBJ2-1; D uncertain. The V gene's germline CDR1 is SEHNR and CDR2 FQNEAQ (reference sequence). The CDR3 is 11 residues long. CDR3 protein: CASSSHNERFF. DNA for the CDR3: TGTGCCAGCAGCTCCCACAATGAGCGGTTCTTC.

There are many counts of this clonotype. The chain has TRBV27 and TRBJ1-2, with D hard to call. Per germline, CDR1 MNHEY and CDR2 SMNVEV (reference sequence). The ends were cut back, 3 bases at V and 0 bases at J, with 20 bases in the middle. The CDR3 has 18 amino acids. CDR3 region: CASSFQTPQGPANYGYTF. CDR3 sequence (DNA): TGTGCCAGCAGTTTCCAGACCCCACAAGGACCGGCTAACTATGGCTACACCTTC.

This clonotype has at least ten counts. The rearrangement links TRBV9 to TRBJ2-3, with D possibly matching TRBD1 (7 bases). The CDR3 loop spans 16 amino acids. The germline gives CDR1 SGDLS, CDR2 YYNGEE. The V end was cut by 3 bases, the J end by 1 base, with 15 bases between. This CDR3 is CASSAQGGRGTDTQYF. Written as DNA, the CDR3 is TGTGCCAGCAGCGCCCAGGGGGGCCGGGGCACAGATACGCAGTATTTT. Combining the CDR3 with reference TRBV9 and TRBJ2-3 gives the whole variable domain DSGVTQTPKHLITATGQRVTLRCSPRSGDLSVYWYQQSLDQGLQFLIQYYNGEERAKGNILERFSAQQFPDLHSELNLSSLELGDSALYFCASSAQGGRGTDTQYFGPGTRLTVL.

As concerns this clonotype: A read error is possible here, since a much larger clone lies one base away. This sequence joins TRBV13 and TRBJ2-2; D ambiguous. The CDR3 totals 15 residues. V dropped 5 bases and J dropped 4 bases, with 14 bases sitting between them. Per the germline V gene, CDR1 is PRHDT and CDR2 is FYEKMQ (reference sequence). The CDR3: CASSPGGLSTGELFF. In DNA, the CDR3 is TGTGCCAGCAGCCCGGGTGGGCTGAGCACCGGGGAGCTGTTTTTT.

This clonotype was detected only a few times. CDR3 nucleotides: TGTGCCAGCAGTTACGAGCGGACAGGGGGCTTTGGCGAGCAGTACTTC. Its translation: CASSYERTGGFGEQYF. The V and J genes are TRBV6-2 or TRBV6-3 and TRBJ2-7; 11 nucleotides align to TRBD1. The germline V gene encodes CDR1 MNHEY and CDR2 SVGEGT. The CDR3 contains 16 residues. The junction had 9 bases not matched to a gene; V was cut back by 2 bases and J by 6 bases.

Many counts were recorded for this clonotype. The chain carries TRBV7-9 and TRBJ2-4, with a weak D call TRBD1 (7 bases). This CDR3 spans 16 amino acids. V was pared by 4 bases and J by 6 bases, with 19 bases between. Per germline, CDR1 SEHNR and CDR2 FQNEAQ (reference sequence). The CDR3 protein is CASSWGDSILGNIQYF. CDR3 DNA sequence: TGTGCCAGCAGCTGGGGGGACAGTATTCTGGGAAACATTCAGTACTTC.

The chain carries TRBV12-3 or TRBV12-4 and TRBJ2-2; D is unresolved. There are 14 residues in the CDR3. V shed 5 bases and J shed 2 bases, with 9 bases lying between them. As DNA, the CDR3 is TGTGCCAGCAGTCCCGACTTTAACACCGGGGAGCTGTTTTTT. Encoded protein: CASSPDFNTGELFF.